A single sample is the source of the 2 T cell receptor beta chains below, sequenced in a study of CD4+ T cells in melanoma. Here immunoSEQ multiplex PCR was the method, and the copy in TCRdb shows in-frame clones only, minus some. Of more than 20,000 clones listed, roughly 78% are singletons. The receptor source for this set is a human donor with melanoma.

CDR3 residues: CASSSGDSVIEETQYF. The DNA of the CDR3 is TGTGCCAGCAGCTCCGGGGACAGCGTCATTGAGGAGACCCAGTACTTC. This rearrangement joins TRBV7-6 to TRBJ2-5, with TRBD1 matching over 7 bases. V shed 4 bases and J 5 bases; nucleotides not matched to a gene: 13. Per the germline V gene, CDR1 is SGHVS and CDR2 is FNYEAQ. The CDR3 consists of 16 residues.

The V gene is TRBV30, the J gene TRBJ1-1; D is uncertain. V was pared by 2 bases and J by 5 bases, with 15 bases between. The CDR3 length is 14 residues. Per germline, CDR1 GTSNPN and CDR2 SVGIG (reference sequence). For the CDR3, the DNA is TGTGCCTGGAGTTCTGGGGATTGGTGGACTGAAGCTTTCTTT. Translation gives CAWSSGDWWTEAFF. Based on the CDR3 plus reference TRBV30 and TRBJ1-1, the full variable domain is SQTIHQWPATLVQPVGSPLSLECTVEGTSNPNLYWYRQAAGRGLQLLFYSVGIGQISSEVPQNLSASRPQDRQFILSSKKLLLSDSGFYLCAWSSGDWWTEAFFGQGTRLTVV.